What follows are 23 T cell receptor beta chains derived from one specimen sequenced in a study of human T cells and chemical hapten exposure. As to time point: patch test 3, about 24 weeks after DPC sensitization. Treatment: therapeutic diphenylcyclopropenone sensitization with weekly scalp DPC. MiXCR was run by TCRdb on the RACE reads, yielding one entry per CDR3 protein. This sample has about 190,000 distinct CDR3 sequences, with 24% found just once. Sequences were derived from whole blood, sampled in connection with sensitization to the hapten diphenylcyclopropenone (DPC). The receptors stem from a woman in her 40s with alopecia areata. Some clones in this sample may be carry-over from other donors' samples.

This chain connects TRBV7-2 to TRBJ1-2, with 9 bases identical to TRBD1. This CDR3 contains 15 residues. The J segment lost 4 bases and the V segment lost 2 bases, leaving 5 bases of the junction unmatched. The germline V gene encodes CDR1 SGHTA and CDR2 FQGNSA. This chain's CDR3 is CASSLTGGDGYGYTF. The CDR3 nucleotides read TGTGCCAGCAGCTTAACAGGGGGCGATGGCTATGGCTACACCTTC.

There are a few counts of this clonotype. J is TRBJ2-7 and V is TRBV28, with 7 bases identical to TRBD1. CDR1 MDHEN and CDR2 SYDVKM come from the germline V gene. V was pared by 3 bases and J by 0 bases, with 8 bases of the junction left unmatched. This CDR3 comprises 16 residues. The CDR3 sequence: CASSLLGQTSSYEQYF. CDR3 nucleotides: TGTGCCAGCAGTTTGCTGGGACAGACCAGCTCCTACGAGCAGTACTTC.

This clonotype turned up a few times. The chain carries TRBV6-5 and TRBJ1-2; tentative D call: TRBD1 (6 bases). Germline CDR1 and CDR2: MNHEY and SVGAGI. This CDR3 is 14 amino acids long. Trimming stripped 7 bases from V and 3 bases from J, with 15 bases between. The CDR3 DNA reads TGTGCCAGCACCAACAGGGCAGGGGACTATGGCTACACCTTC. This sequence encodes CASTNRAGDYGYTF.

The CDR3 loop is CASSFYGNSNQPQHF. As DNA, the CDR3 is TGTGCCAGCAGTTTTTACGGAAATAGCAATCAGCCCCAGCATTTT. This chain joins TRBV27 and TRBJ1-5; D ambiguous. Deletions cut 3 bases from V and 0 bases from J, with 9 bases between. The CDR3 has 15 residues. Germline CDR1 and CDR2: MNHEY and SMNVEV (reference sequence).

The V and J genes are TRBV4-3 and TRBJ2-7, with 7 bases matching TRBD2. The V gene's germline CDR1 is LGHNA and CDR2 YSLEER. The CDR3 runs 15 residues. Trimming cost V 0 bases and J 3 bases; bases outside gene matches: 5. The CDR3, as DNA: TGCGCCAGCAGCCAAGATGCCCTAGCGGTCTACGAGCAGTACTTC. Its translation is CASSQDALAVYEQYF.

The chain employs TRBV6-5 and TRBJ2-2; a weak D match, TRBD2 (5 bases). The ends were cut back, 6 bases at V and 7 bases at J, with 18 bases in the middle. The length of the CDR3 is 15 residues. Germline V CDR1 and CDR2: MNHEY, SVGAGI. The CDR3 DNA reads TGTGCCAGCAGGCCGAGACCCCTAGAGGGCGGGGAGCTGTTTTTT. Translating it yields CASRPRPLEGGELFF.

The sample holds a few counts of this clonotype. This chain joins TRBV28 and TRBJ1-1; 7 nucleotides line up with TRBD1. Germline CDR1 and CDR2: MDHEN and SYDVKM. The CDR3 covers 14 residues. With 7 bases clipped from V and 1 base from J, the junction kept 6 bases outside the gene matches. CDR3 loop: CASTKQGRNTEAFF. CDR3 DNA: TGTGCCAGCACCAAACAGGGGAGGAACACTGAAGCTTTCTTT. The full variable domain, its missing parts supplied by reference TRBV28 and TRBJ1-1, is DVKVTQSSRYLVKRTGEKVFLECVQDMDHENMFWYRQDPGLGLRLIYFSYDVKMKEKGDIPEGYSVSREKKERFSLILESASTNQTSMYLCASTKQGRNTEAFFGQGTRLTVV.

The chain uses TRBV4-2 and TRBJ2-3; 11 bases align to TRBD2. This CDR3 has 17 residues. V shed 4 bases, J shed 4 bases, and the junction held 10 bases outside the gene matches. CDR1 is LGHNA and CDR2 is YNFKEQ in the germline V gene. The CDR3: CASSPLGSGRGPDTQYF. In nucleotides, the CDR3 is TGTGCCAGCAGCCCCCTGGGTAGCGGGAGGGGTCCAGATACGCAGTATTTT.

The sample holds a few counts of this clonotype. The V gene is TRBV6-2 or TRBV6-3, the J gene TRBJ2-7; 8 nucleotides line up with TRBD2. There are 16 residues in the CDR3. Germline V gene data show CDR1 as MNHEY and CDR2 as SVGEGT. V lost 4 bases, J lost 6 bases, and 14 bases stayed unmatched. The CDR3 sequence is CASSSPPVGGRFEQYF. DNA for the CDR3: TGTGCCAGCAGTTCCCCTCCAGTAGGCGGGAGGTTCGAGCAGTACTTC.

This clonotype has only a few counts. The V call is TRBV6-4, the J call TRBJ2-1; D assignment may be TRBD1 or TRBD2 (5 bases each). Germline-derived CDR1 and CDR2 are MRHNA and SNTAGT. V gave up 4 bases and J gave up 4 bases, with 11 bases separating them. The CDR3 is 14 amino acids. Here the CDR3 DNA reads TGTGCCAGCAGTGCCGGGACGGCTTACAATGAGCAGTTCTTC. This sequence encodes CASSAGTAYNEQFF.

In this sample, this clonotype turned up a few times. The V and J genes are TRBV6-2 or TRBV6-3 and TRBJ1-5; D uncertain. Germline-derived CDR1 and CDR2 are MNHEY and SVGEGT. This CDR3 has 11 amino acids. The V gene lost 11 bases and the J gene lost 9 bases, with 14 bases spanning the gap. The CDR3 DNA follows: TGTGCCGGGGAACAGTCGCCGCCCCAGCATTTT. As protein: CAGEQSPPQHF.

The chain's CDR3 is CASQGTSPRGQFF. DNA for the CDR3: TGTGCCAGCCAGGGGACTAGCCCCCGGGGGCAGTTCTTC. The J gene is TRBJ2-1, the V gene TRBV6-5, with TRBD2 identical over 9 bases. This CDR3 has 13 residues. V was clipped by 8 bases and J by 12 bases; unmatched bases: 11. The germline V gene encodes CDR1 MNHEY and CDR2 SVGAGI.

This clonotype turned up a few times. The chain combines TRBV7-8 with TRBJ1-4; possible D gene TRBD1, 6 bases. The CDR3 sequence is 14 residues long. Germline V lookup: CDR1 SGHVS, CDR2 FQNEAQ. Trimming pared 2 bases from V and 7 bases from J, leaving 11 bases between. CDR3 protein: CASSLQGLSEKLFF. DNA for the CDR3: TGTGCCAGCAGCTTACAGGGGTTGAGTGAAAAACTGTTTTTT. Supplemented by reference TRBV7-8 and TRBJ1-4, the full variable domain reads GAGVSQSPRYKVAKRGQDVALRCDPISGHVSLFWYQQALGQGPEFLTYFQNEAQLDKSGLPSDRFFAERPEGSVSTLKIQRTQQEDSAVYLCASSLQGLSEKLFFGSGTQLSVL.

The gene calls are TRBV7-3 and TRBJ2-1, with 10 bases that match TRBD2. V lost 0 bases to trimming and J lost 3 bases; unmatched junction nucleotides: 8. The germline CDR1 and CDR2 sequences are SGHTA and FQGTGA. This CDR3 has 18 residues. CDR3 protein: CASSLTGPAGGLYNEQFF. DNA for the CDR3: TGTGCCAGCAGCTTAACGGGGCCAGCGGGAGGGCTCTACAATGAGCAGTTCTTC.

This clonotype occurred a few times. The CDR3 DNA reads TGCGCCAGCAGCTTAGGACAGGATGGGAATGAGCAGTTCTTC. This gives the protein CASSLGQDGNEQFF. This sequence joins TRBV5-1 and TRBJ2-1; 7 nucleotides align to TRBD1. The V segment lost 2 bases and the J segment 7 bases; nucleotides outside the gene matches: 6. This CDR3 contains 14 residues. Germline V lookup: CDR1 SGHRS, CDR2 YFSETQ.

V usage is TRBV14 and J usage is TRBJ2-7; D possibly matches TRBD1 or TRBD2 (7 bases each). The CDR3 is made up of 16 amino acids. Trimming left V 4 bases short and J 6 bases short, with 22 bases between. From germline, CDR1 is SGHDN and CDR2 FVKESK. CDR3: CASSLHPLGRGREQYF. The CDR3 bases are TGTGCCAGCAGCCTTCACCCGTTGGGGAGGGGGCGCGAGCAGTACTTC.

This clonotype was observed a few times. V and J are TRBV6-5 and TRBJ1-1; 7 nucleotides agree with TRBD1. Germline V gene sequence: CDR1 MNHEY, CDR2 SVGAGI. Trimming took 5 bases from V and 6 from J; bases not matched to a gene: 9. CDR3 size: 14 residues. The CDR3 DNA reads TGTGCCAGCAGTCCTGACAGGGTTCGGGCTGAAGCTTTCTTT. Protein product: CASSPDRVRAEAFF.

This clonotype was detected only a few times. V and J are TRBV29-1 and TRBJ2-3; D is undetermined. The CDR3 consists of 14 residues. Deletions cut 6 bases from V and 9 bases from J, with 22 bases between. Germline V gene lookup returns CDR1 SQVTM and CDR2 ANQGSEA. The CDR3 region is CSVSPESHSLTQYF. The CDR3 bases are TGCAGCGTCAGCCCCGAGTCCCACAGCTTGACGCAGTATTTT.

Of note for this clonotype: One end of the junction fails to match germline, which may point to a read error. The chain uses TRBV6-5 and TRBJ2-1, with D possibly TRBD1 on 6 matching bases. This CDR3 has 14 residues. Germline values: CDR1 MNHEY, CDR2 SVGAGI. The chain's CDR3 is CARSYGQGYNEQFF. The CDR3 region has the DNA TGTGCCAGAAGTTACGGGCAGGGGTACAATGAGCAGTTCTTC.

On this clonotype itself: One junction end disagrees with the germline gene, perhaps due to a read error. This sequence joins TRBV4-3 and TRBJ2-2; D is perhaps TRBD1 (6 bases). The CDR3 runs to 16 residues. Germline loops: CDR1 LGHNA, CDR2 YSLEER. CDR3 coding DNA: TGCGCCAGCAGCCGAAGGAGGACAGCGAACATCGGGGAGCTGTTTTTT. It codes for CASSRRRTANIGELFF.

The genes are TRBV6-2 or TRBV6-3 and TRBJ2-2; 7 nucleotides line up with TRBD1. The junction had 12 bases not matched to a gene; V was cut back by 6 bases and J by 5 bases. CDR3 size: 16 residues. Germline V CDR1 and CDR2: MNHEY, SVGEGT. CDR3 amino acids: CASRPRQGLNTGELFF. Written as DNA, the CDR3 is TGTGCCAGCAGACCCCGACAGGGTCTTAATACCGGGGAGCTGTTTTTT.

This clonotype showed up many times. This rearrangement joins TRBV7-2 to TRBJ1-5, with 9 bases lining up with TRBD1. The CDR3 length is 14 residues. CDR1 and CDR2 from the germline V gene are SGHTA and FQGNSA. The V and J ends lost 8 bases and 4 bases, in that order; junction bases with no gene match: 6. CDR3 coding DNA: TGTGCCAGCTCAAGCGACAGGGGGAATCAGCCCCAGCATTTT. Translated, it gives CASSSDRGNQPQHF.

This clonotype has just a few counts. The chain is built from TRBV28 and TRBJ2-1; TRBD2 matches 9 bases. The J segment lost 10 bases and the V segment lost 7 bases, leaving 20 bases of the junction unmatched. The CDR3 totals 17 residues. Germline CDR1 MDHEN, CDR2 SYDVKM. CDR3: CASNPLSGLAYRREQFF. For the CDR3, the DNA is TGTGCCAGCAACCCCCTTAGCGGACTAGCGTACCGCAGGGAGCAGTTCTTC. Together with reference TRBV28 and TRBJ2-1, the CDR3 gives the full variable domain: DVKVTQSSRYLVKRTGEKVFLECVQDMDHENMFWYRQDPGLGLRLIYFSYDVKMKEKGDIPEGYSVSREKKERFSLILESASTNQTSMYLCASNPLSGLAYRREQFFGPGTRLTVL.